The 4 T cell receptor beta chains below come from one sample, sequenced in a study of vaccination effects on CD4 cells after COVID-19. Clones were sequenced by immunoSEQ multiplex PCR, and TCRdb holds only the in-frame ones, with some missing. The sample includes 20,000 to 25,000 clones, approximately 72% of them seen just once. Pools of viral peptides were used by the ViraFEST assay to expand antigen-specific CD4+ T cells ahead of sequencing. The culture ran for roughly 10 days before CD4+ T cells were isolated. Nucleocapsid antibodies were negative in the vaccine recipients, who had never had SARS-CoV-2 infection. Their specific antigens are unknown. Here the sequenced sample was CD4+ T cells from PBMCs cultured with HCoV-NL63 spike peptides, taken before COVID-19 vaccination. These TCRs come from a human donor who received a COVID-19 vaccine.

The chain employs TRBV23-1 and TRBJ2-1; 9 bases line up with TRBD2. TRBV23-1 is reported as an ORF; its role is uncertain. V was pared by 1 base and J by 8 bases, with 12 bases of the junction left unmatched. This CDR3 is built from 17 residues. This CDR3 is CASSQYSREGLCDEQFF. DNA for the CDR3: TGCGCCAGCAGTCAATACTCGCGGGAGGGCCTATGTGATGAGCAGTTCTTC.

The J gene is TRBJ2-5, the V gene TRBV30; 9 bases are shared with TRBD1. CDR1 is GTSNPN, CDR2 SVGIG, per germline (reference sequence). With 3 bases clipped from V and 5 bases from J, the junction kept 10 bases outside the gene matches. The CDR3 runs 15 residues. CDR3 residues: CAWSEPGQGRETQYF. Written as DNA, the CDR3 is TGTGCCTGGAGCGAACCGGGACAGGGTAGGGAGACCCAGTACTTC.

V is TRBV19 and J is TRBJ2-7; D unclear. CDR1 LNHDA and CDR2 SQIVND come from the germline V gene (reference sequence). The CDR3 totals 14 residues. V was cut by 0 bases and J by 0 bases, with 6 bases left in between. The DNA of the CDR3 is TGTGCCAGTAGTATAGAGGGGTCCTCCTACGAGCAGTACTTC. Protein sequence: CASSIEGSSYEQYF.

This chain joins TRBV2 and TRBJ1-1, with 10 bases matching TRBD1. Trimming cost V 6 bases and J 5 bases; bases outside gene matches: 6. From germline, CDR1 is SNHLY and CDR2 FYNNEI. This CDR3 is 14 amino acids long. The CDR3 DNA reads as TGTGCCAGCAGGCCGGACAGGGGGAGGACTGAAGCTTTCTTT. Translating gives CASRPDRGRTEAFF.